A selection of T cell receptor beta chains follows, all from one sample in a study of T cells of healthy individuals. TCRdb independently ran MiXCR on the 5' RACE reads; one entry per CDR3 protein. Counted here are 50,000 to 55,000 distinct CDR3 sequences, roughly 14% occurring once; the ten biggest clones make up about 16%. These receptor sequences come from a human donor in good health. The CDR3 runs from the conserved cysteine through the conserved F or W. The D gene is left open where the match is weak. The size entry is marked missing in some rows and otherwise reads once, few, many or a size class.

J: TRBJ1-5; V: TRBV29-1; size: NA; D: NA; DNA: TGCAGCGTTTCCCCGGGGGTCAATCAGCCCCAGCATTTT; CDR3: CSVSPGVNQPQHF
J: TRBJ1-2; V: TRBV11-2; size: many; D: NA; DNA: TGTGCCAGCAGCTTAGGGACACACTATGGCTACACCTTC; CDR3: CASSLGTHYGYTF
J: TRBJ2-7; V: TRBV10-3; size: many; D: NA; DNA: TGTGCCATCAGCCGCGGGTCACCTTTTTCCTACGAGCAGTACTTC; CDR3: CAISRGSPFSYEQYF
J: TRBJ2-3; V: TRBV6-4; size: many; D: NA; DNA: TGTGCCAGCAGTGACCACCTGAGCACAGATACGCAGTATTTT; CDR3: CASSDHLSTDTQYF
J: TRBJ2-7; V: TRBV24-1; size: few; D: TRBD2; DNA: TGTACCACCAGTGAGGCGGCGGGGGGCAGGAACGAGCAGTACTTC; CDR3: CTTSEAAGGRNEQYF
J: TRBJ2-3; V: TRBV6-5; size: once; D: NA; DNA: TGTGCCAGCAGTTCCGCGGCCCTAGATACGCAGTATTTT; CDR3: CASSSAALDTQYF
J: TRBJ1-4; V: TRBV4-3; size: NA; D: NA; DNA: TGCGCCAGCAGCCAATCCCAGGGTAATAATGAAAAACTGTTTTTT; CDR3: CASSQSQGNNEKLFF
J: TRBJ2-5; V: TRBV7-2; size: many; D: NA; DNA: TGTGCCAGCAGCGAAACGGAGACCCAGTACTTC; CDR3: CASSETETQYF
J: TRBJ2-3; V: TRBV5-1; size: few; D: TRBD1; DNA: TGCGCCAGCAGCTCGGACAGGGTAGGGACAGATACGCAGTATTTT; CDR3: CASSSDRVGTDTQYF
J: TRBJ1-5; V: TRBV2; size: few; D: NA; DNA: TGTGCCAGCAGTGAAGCGAGGGGGGGTCAGCCCCAGCATTTT; CDR3: CASSEARGGQPQHF